The 13 T cell receptor beta chains below were found in one sample sequenced in a study of T cell repertoires in cytomegalovirus infection. TCRdb analysed the reads with MiXCR anew, one entry per CDR3 protein. This repertoire shows roughly 220,000 distinct CDR3 sequences, around 35% found once; its top ten account for approximately 60%. Which antigens these TCRs recognize remains unknown. The input for sequencing was CD8+ T cells from cultured PBMCs, taken from culture after CMV antigen stimulation. All receptors come from a human donor in good health (CMV status not recorded). Some clones in this sample may be carry-over from other donors' samples.

The chain has TRBV20-1 and TRBJ1-2, with D unresolved. The CDR3 spans 14 residues. Trimming pared 1 base from V and 6 bases from J, leaving 15 bases between. Germline V CDR1 and CDR2: DFQATT, SNEGSKA (reference sequence). The CDR3 nucleotides read TGCAGTGCTAGAGGACCAGTCACCGTAGATGGCTACACCTTC. Translating gives CSARGPVTVDGYTF.

This clonotype was picked up a small number of times. The CDR3 protein is CASSQDRGELGTGELFF. The CDR3 DNA reads TGCGCCAGCAGCCAAGATCGAGGAGAGTTGGGCACCGGGGAGCTGTTTTTT. The gene calls are TRBV4-1 and TRBJ2-2; D is uncertain. V lost 0 bases and J 4 bases, leaving 15 bases between the germline ends. From germline, CDR1 is MGHRA and CDR2 YSYEKL. This CDR3 spans 17 amino acids.

This clonotype was seen only a few times. In nucleotides, the CDR3 is TGTGCCAGCAGTTACTCGAACGGTATAGGGACTAGCGGGAGGGAGGGCTACCAAGAGACCCAGTACTTC. Amino acid sequence: CASSYSNGIGTSGREGYQETQYF. The chain links TRBV6-2 or TRBV6-3 to TRBJ2-5, with 16 positions matching TRBD2. The CDR3 has 23 residues. Looked up from germline, CDR1 is MNHEY and CDR2 is SVGEGT. Losses at the gene ends were 0 bases for V and 0 bases for J; bases not matched to a gene: 16.

The chain has TRBV20-1 and TRBJ2-2; 9 nucleotides align to TRBD2. Germline V CDR1 and CDR2: DFQATT, SNEGSKA (reference sequence). V gave up 1 base and J gave up 1 base; unmatched junction bases: 1. The CDR3 contains 15 residues. In DNA form, the CDR3 reads TGCAGTGCTAGAGTAGCGGGGGAGAACACCGGGGAGCTGTTTTTT. Residues: CSARVAGENTGELFF.

This sequence joins TRBV7-6 and TRBJ2-7, with a tentative D call TRBD1 (6 bases). This CDR3 has 14 amino acids. Germline V gene lookup returns CDR1 SGHVS and CDR2 FNYEAQ. V was shortened by 5 bases and J by 12 bases, with 23 bases between the two germline ends. In DNA form, the CDR3 reads TGTGCCAGCAGCCCCTCTGGGGGCAGCCCAGTTGGGTACTTC. Amino acid sequence: CASSPSGGSPVGYF.

The J gene is TRBJ2-1, the V gene TRBV6-6, with D possibly TRBD2 on 5 matching bases. This CDR3 has 14 amino acids. CDR1 is MNHNY, CDR2 SVGAGI, per germline (reference sequence). Trimming left V 0 bases short and J 10 bases short, with 13 bases between. CDR3 DNA: TGTGCCAGCAGTTACTCAGCGGACCCGGTGGAGCAGTTCTTC. Its protein product is CASSYSADPVEQFF.

This clonotype occurred a few times. The rearrangement joins TRBV10-3 to TRBJ1-1; D gene ambiguous. The V and J ends lost 0 bases and 1 base respectively, with 9 bases between them. Germline V lookup: CDR1 ENHRY, CDR2 SYGVKD. CDR3 length: 15 amino acids. The CDR3 here is CAISESVGGNTEAFF. CDR3 bases: TGTGCCATCAGTGAGTCGGTAGGAGGGAACACTGAAGCTTTCTTT.

This chain connects TRBV11-2 to TRBJ1-6, with D possibly TRBD1 on 6 matching bases. The germline V gene encodes CDR1 SGHAT and CDR2 FQNNGV. The V gene lost 5 bases and the J gene lost 5 bases, with 16 bases spanning the gap. This CDR3 comprises 16 residues. The CDR3 here is CASSHPEGENNSPLHF. CDR3 coding DNA: TGTGCCAGCAGCCACCCAGAGGGGGAGAATAATTCACCCCTCCACTTT. Together with reference TRBV11-2 and TRBJ1-6, the CDR3 gives the full variable domain: EAGVAQSPRYKIIEKRQSVAFWCNPISGHATLYWYQQILGQGPKLLIQFQNNGVVDDSQLPKDRFSAERLKGVDSTLKIQPAKLEDSAVYLCASSHPEGENNSPLHFGNGTRLTVT.

This clonotype was seen a handful of times. The chain recombines TRBV28 with TRBJ2-7; TRBD2 matches 16 bases. There are 17 residues in the CDR3. V gave up 5 bases and J gave up 6 bases; unmatched junction bases: 10. Per the germline V gene, CDR1 is MDHEN and CDR2 is SYDVKM. The CDR3: CASSPGLAGGPLGEQYF. The DNA for the CDR3 is TGTGCCAGCAGTCCGGGACTAGCGGGAGGGCCTCTGGGCGAGCAGTACTTC.

This sequence joins TRBV29-1 and TRBJ1-3; D is unresolved. Between the trimmed V and J ends, which lost 4 bases and 0 bases, there was a span of 4 bases. CDR3 length: 12 residues. Germline V gives CDR1 SQVTM, CDR2 ANQGSEA. The CDR3 loop is CSVVGSGNTIYF. CDR3 in DNA: TGCAGCGTTGTAGGCTCTGGAAACACCATATATTTT.

The chain has TRBV6-1 and TRBJ2-3; TRBD1 or TRBD2 may be the D gene (5 bases each). The CDR3 sequence is 15 residues long. CDR1 is MNHNS and CDR2 is SASEGT in the germline V gene. V shed 3 bases and J shed 1 base, with 11 bases lying between them. CDR3 protein: CASSDYRGRTDTQYF. In nucleotides, the CDR3 is TGTGCCAGCAGTGATTATCGGGGCCGCACAGATACGCAGTATTTT.

Only a few counts were recorded for this clonotype. The chain is built from TRBV27 and TRBJ1-2; possible D gene TRBD1, 5 bases. Germline values: CDR1 MNHEY, CDR2 SMNVEV (reference sequence). Trimming pared 4 bases from V and 8 bases from J, leaving 17 bases between. There are 14 residues in the CDR3. The CDR3 spells CASSSSTAPGGYTF. The CDR3, as DNA: TGTGCCAGCAGTTCCTCGACAGCTCCGGGGGGCTACACCTTC.

This clonotype was observed a few times. The chain carries TRBV24-1 and TRBJ1-5; D is ambiguous. Germline lookup yields CDR1 KGHDR and CDR2 SFDVKD. Trimming cost V 5 bases and J 1 base, with 8 bases left between them. There are 14 residues in the CDR3. CDR3: CATSGLDSNQPQHF. For the CDR3, the DNA is TGTGCCACCAGTGGGCTGGACAGCAATCAGCCCCAGCATTTT.